The 18 T cell receptor beta chains below were found in one sample sequenced in a study of cytomegalovirus exposure and HLA in healthy donors. Primers: 60 Vbeta forward and 13 Jbeta reverse. The data were produced by immunoSEQ multiplex PCR, yet TCRdb's version contains in-frame clones alone and is incomplete. The table has under 200,000 clones, around 72% seen once; the top ten hold approximately 1.5%. Sequenced material: PBMCs. The receptor set was obtained from a man aged 50 to 59 in good health and CMV-seronegative.

Remarks on this clone: One end of the junction varies from germline; a read error may be responsible. The chain carries TRBV29-1 and TRBJ2-7; 8 bases map to TRBD1. Germline V CDR1 and CDR2: SQVTM, ANQGSEA. CDR3 length equals 15 residues. CDR3 protein: CSVEEDRVGGHERYF. The CDR3 bases are TGCAGCGTTGAAGAGGACAGGGTCGGAGGCCACGAGCGGTACTTC.

As concerns this clone: One end of the junction is discordant with germline, which a read error may explain. This rearrangement joins TRBV6-1 to TRBJ1-1; D might be TRBD1 (6 bases). Germline V gives CDR1 MNHNS, CDR2 SASEGT. The CDR3 runs to 15 residues. The chain's CDR3 is CASNEQGRANTEAFF. In nucleotides, the CDR3 is TGTGCCAGCAATGAACAGGGCCGTGCGAACACTGAAGCTTTCTTT.

The chain recombines TRBV12-5 with TRBJ1-1; a possible D gene is TRBD1 (5 bases). Trimming shortened V by 0 bases and J by 5 bases, and 16 bases separated the two germline ends. Germline CDR1 and CDR2: LGHNT and FRNRAP. The CDR3 totals 16 residues. The CDR3, as DNA: TGTGCTAGTGGTTTGGTCGGGGGGAGCGGAGGGACTGAAGCTTTCTTT. Protein product: CASGLVGGSGGTEAFF.

The chain has TRBV6-5 and TRBJ1-3; unclear D gene. Trimming shortened V by 2 bases and J by 6 bases, and 11 bases separated the two germline ends. CDR1 is MNHEY and CDR2 is SVGAGI in the germline V gene. The CDR3 consists of 14 residues. The CDR3 sequence is CASSYSPGENTIYF. In DNA form, the CDR3 reads TGTGCCAGCAGTTACAGTCCCGGGGAAAACACCATATATTTT.

V is TRBV4-2 and J is TRBJ1-5, with 8 bases that match TRBD1. V gave up 0 bases and J gave up 4 bases; unmatched junction bases: 8. The CDR3 loop spans 17 amino acids. Germline V gene sequence: CDR1 LGHNA, CDR2 YNFKEQ. The CDR3 loop reads CASSQDPRGLRNQPQHF. CDR3 nucleotides: TGTGCCAGCAGCCAAGATCCCAGGGGGCTGAGGAATCAGCCCCAGCATTTT.

This clone was seen just once. CDR3 sequence reads: CASGASSYNSPLHF. CDR3 coding DNA: TGTGCCAGCGGGGCGAGCTCCTATAATTCACCCCTCCACTTT. The V and J genes are TRBV6-1 and TRBJ1-6; D is possibly TRBD1 (5 bases). CDR1 is MNHNS, CDR2 SASEGT, per germline. V was clipped by 8 bases and J by 0 bases, with 8 bases between them. The CDR3 consists of 14 residues.

The chain uses TRBV5-1 and TRBJ1-4; D is perhaps TRBD1 (6 bases). Trimming pared 1 base from V and 7 bases from J, leaving 14 bases between. Per germline, CDR1 SGHRS and CDR2 YFSETQ. The CDR3 runs to 15 residues. The DNA of the CDR3 is TGCGCCAGCAGCTTGCCGGCAGGGGCTGGTGAAAAACTGTTTTTT. Encoded protein: CASSLPAGAGEKLFF.

The genes are TRBV11-2 and TRBJ1-2; a weak D match, TRBD1 (5 bases). V was clipped by 6 bases and J by 0 bases, with 14 bases between them. Germline assignment: CDR1 SGHAT and CDR2 FQNNGV. The CDR3 loop spans 15 amino acids. The CDR3 coding sequence is TGTGCCAGCAGTCCCGGACATCAAGCTAACTATGGCTACACCTTC. This encodes CASSPGHQANYGYTF.

The genes are TRBV18 and TRBJ1-4; no reliable D call. This CDR3 contains 14 residues. Germline assignment: CDR1 KGHSH and CDR2 LQKENI. Trimming stripped 3 bases from V and 5 bases from J, with 10 bases between. The CDR3 sequence is CASSPRKGNEKLFF. For the CDR3, the DNA is TGTGCCAGCTCACCGAGGAAAGGAAATGAAAAACTGTTTTTT.

The V gene is TRBV5-1, the J gene TRBJ1-1; TRBD1 agrees at 9 bases. The CDR3 totals 13 residues. Germline CDR1 and CDR2: SGHRS and YFSETQ. V shed 5 bases and J 5 bases; nucleotides not matched to a gene: 4. The CDR3 spells CASSWDRVTEAFF. CDR3 sequence (DNA): TGCGCCAGCAGTTGGGACAGGGTTACTGAAGCTTTCTTT.

This clone was detected only a few times. The chain joins TRBV5-1 to TRBJ1-1; tentatively, D is TRBD1 (6 bases). CDR3 length: 16 residues. V lost 0 bases, J lost 4 bases, and 16 bases lay in between. Germline CDR1 reads SGHRS; CDR2 reads YFSETQ. CDR3 DNA sequence: TGCGCCAGCAGCTTGGGGGTGGGGGGGCGAGGCACTGAAGCTTTCTTT. This translates into CASSLGVGGRGTEAFF.

The chain is built from TRBV4-1 and TRBJ1-1, with D uncertain. The CDR3 consists of 14 residues. CDR1 is MGHRA, CDR2 YSYEKL, per germline. The V gene lost 1 base and the J gene lost 1 base, with 7 bases spanning the gap. CDR3 nucleotides: TGCGCCAGCAGCCAAGTTCAGGAGAACACTGAAGCTTTCTTT. It is translated as CASSQVQENTEAFF.

The gene calls are TRBV6-5 and TRBJ1-2; weak D call: TRBD1 (6 bases). Between the trimmed V and J ends, which lost 5 bases and 4 bases, there was a span of 11 bases. This CDR3 has 13 residues. Germline V gives CDR1 MNHEY, CDR2 SVGAGI. The chain's CDR3 is CASSLQGTYGYTF. The CDR3 DNA is TGTGCCAGCAGTCTGCAGGGGACCTATGGCTACACCTTC.

This clone appeared a single time. V is TRBV14 and J is TRBJ2-3; D perhaps matches TRBD2 (6 bases). Germline V gene sequence: CDR1 SGHDN, CDR2 FVKESK. V lost 0 bases to trimming and J lost 0 bases, with 10 bases between them. This CDR3 spans 16 amino acids. CDR3 sequence: CASSQDHGGSTDTQYF. CDR3 nucleotide sequence: TGTGCCAGCAGCCAAGATCACGGAGGGAGCACAGATACGCAGTATTTT.

The chain is built from TRBV27 and TRBJ1-2, with a weak D call TRBD1 (6 bases). Looked up from germline, CDR1 is MNHEY and CDR2 is SMNVEV (reference sequence). This CDR3 is 15 amino acids long. Trimming stripped 4 bases from V and 2 bases from J, with 14 bases between. In DNA form, the CDR3 reads TGTGCCAGCAGTTCGCTGTCTGGACAGAACTATGGCTACACCTTC. It specifies CASSSLSGQNYGYTF.

This clone has only a few counts. The V and J genes are TRBV28 and TRBJ1-1, with D possibly being TRBD1 (5 bases). The CDR3 length is 15 residues. Germline CDR1 reads MDHEN; CDR2 reads SYDVKM. Deletions cut 2 bases from V and 0 bases from J, with 10 bases between. CDR3 protein: CASSLQGPVNTEAFF. In nucleotides, the CDR3 is TGTGCCAGCAGTTTACAGGGTCCCGTGAACACTGAAGCTTTCTTT. Combining the CDR3 with reference TRBV28 and TRBJ1-1 gives the whole variable domain DVKVTQSSRYLVKRTGEKVFLECVQDMDHENMFWYRQDPGLGLRLIYFSYDVKMKEKGDIPEGYSVSREKKERFSLILESASTNQTSMYLCASSLQGPVNTEAFFGQGTRLTVV.

The chain has TRBV7-2 and TRBJ1-1; no reliable D call. Trimming left V 0 bases short and J 5 bases short, with 19 bases between. The CDR3 length is 17 residues. Per the germline V gene, CDR1 is SGHTA and CDR2 is FQGNSA. In DNA, the CDR3 is TGTGCCAGCAGCTTAGCCCCCATGTCGCGGGGATGGACTGAAGCTTTCTTT. Encoded protein: CASSLAPMSRGWTEAFF.

V is TRBV9 and J is TRBJ1-4; D unresolved. V was clipped by 0 bases and J by 7 bases, with 13 bases between them. The germline V gene encodes CDR1 SGDLS and CDR2 YYNGEE. The CDR3 length is 15 residues. CDR3 residues: CASSVVSGWGEKLFF. The CDR3 DNA sequence: TGTGCCAGCAGCGTAGTATCGGGGTGGGGTGAAAAACTGTTTTTT.